The present entry profiles one T cell receptor beta chain with its context. Its antigen remains unknown. This sample was included in a study of CXCR3-negative and CXCR3-positive naive CD8 T cells. The study, taken as a whole, reports: Comparably high diversity was seen in both naive subsets, and much lower diversity in memory CD8+ cells.

The CDR3 is 13 residues long. The sorter processed each CD8+ T cell subset in triplicate at about 320,000 cells apiece. Naive CD8+ T cells were CD45RO-CCR7+CD27+CD95-. The authors made the TRB cDNA libraries by 5' RACE using UMI labels. Reanalyzing the 5' RACE reads, TCRdb keeps one entry per CDR3 protein, without DNA. Its table lists roughly 100,000 distinct CDR3 sequences. The sequenced material came from naive CXCR3- CD8+ T cells from blood. Subset indicated: CD45RO-CCR7+CD27+CD95- naive CD8+ T cells lacking CXCR3 (TNR3-). The TCR was taken from a human donor in good health. Some clones in this sample may be carry-over from other donors' samples. The rearrangement joins TRBV12-3 or TRBV12-4 to TRBJ1-5. This CDR3 is CASSSASNQPQHF.